The clone carrying this T cell receptor beta chain is medium-sized within its sample. Its specificity is not known. The V end was cut by 6 bases, the J end by 8 bases, with 10 bases between. The length of the CDR3 is 11 residues. Germline V lookup: CDR1 MDHEN, CDR2 SYDVKM. The iRepertoire nested amplicon-rescue multiplex PCR amplified TCR alpha and beta CDR3s from RNA. TCRdb reanalysed the multiplex PCR reads using MiXCR and keeps one entry per CDR3 protein. The profile covers 9,500 to 15,000 distinct CDR3 sequences, with about 25% appearing a single time and 35% to 50% taken by the ten largest. The sample comes from a study of glioma-infiltrating T cells. Notes on the study in general: Very few CDR3 sequences were shared between tissue and blood.

The gene calls are TRBV28 and TRBJ1-2; D is unclear. Sample: glioma tissue, nonneoplastic brain tissue, or PBMCs (not recorded which). The receptor's source is a human donor with low-grade glioma or glioblastoma, undergoing nonglioma brain surgery, or in good health (not recorded which). The CDR3 sequence: CASSPRRGYTF. The CDR3 region has the DNA TGTGCCAGCAGCCCCCGCAGAGGCTACACCTTC.